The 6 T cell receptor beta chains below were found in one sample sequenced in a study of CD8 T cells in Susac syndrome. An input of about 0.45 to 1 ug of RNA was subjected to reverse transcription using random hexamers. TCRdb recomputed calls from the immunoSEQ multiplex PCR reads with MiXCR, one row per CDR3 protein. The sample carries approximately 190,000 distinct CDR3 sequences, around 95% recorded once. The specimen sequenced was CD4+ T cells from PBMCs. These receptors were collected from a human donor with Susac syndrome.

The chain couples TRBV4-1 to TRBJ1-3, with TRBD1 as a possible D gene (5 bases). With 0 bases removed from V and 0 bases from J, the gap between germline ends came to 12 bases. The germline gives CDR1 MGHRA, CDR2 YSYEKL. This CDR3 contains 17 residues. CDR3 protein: CASSQERGGNSGNTIYF. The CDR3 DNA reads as TGCGCCAGCAGCCAAGAAAGGGGAGGGAACTCTGGAAACACCATATATTTT.

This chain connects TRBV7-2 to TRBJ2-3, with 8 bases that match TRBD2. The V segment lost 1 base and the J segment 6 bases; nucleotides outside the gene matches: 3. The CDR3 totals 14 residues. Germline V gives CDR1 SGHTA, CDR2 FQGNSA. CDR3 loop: CASSLGLARDTQYF. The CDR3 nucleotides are TGTGCCAGCAGCTTAGGACTAGCGCGGGATACGCAGTATTTT.

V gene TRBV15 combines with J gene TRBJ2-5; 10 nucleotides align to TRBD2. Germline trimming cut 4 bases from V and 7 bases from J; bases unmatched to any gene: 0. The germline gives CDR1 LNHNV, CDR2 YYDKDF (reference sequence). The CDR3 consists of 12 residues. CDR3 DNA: TGTGCCACCAGCACTAGCGGGGGGACCCAGTACTTC. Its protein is CATSTSGGTQYF.

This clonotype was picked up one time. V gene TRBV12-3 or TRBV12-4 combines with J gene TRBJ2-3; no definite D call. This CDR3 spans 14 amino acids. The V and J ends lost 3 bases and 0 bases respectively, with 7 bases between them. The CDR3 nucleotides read TGTGCCAGCAGTTTTCAGGCTAGCACAGATACGCAGTATTTT. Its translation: CASSFQASTDTQYF.

In DNA, the CDR3 is TGTGCCAGCAGCATCGCAGGGGTCCTGCGGGAAAAACTGTTTTTT. Amino acid sequence: CASSIAGVLREKLFF. The J gene is TRBJ1-4, the V gene TRBV7-8, with a tentative D call TRBD1 (6 bases). The ends were cut back, 5 bases at V and 8 bases at J, with 18 bases in the middle. This CDR3 comprises 15 residues. Germline lookup yields CDR1 SGHVS and CDR2 FQNEAQ.

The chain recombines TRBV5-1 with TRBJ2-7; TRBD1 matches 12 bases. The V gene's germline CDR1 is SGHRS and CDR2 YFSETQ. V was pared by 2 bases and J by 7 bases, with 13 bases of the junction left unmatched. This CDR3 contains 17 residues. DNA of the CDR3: TGCGCCAGCAGCTTTTTCAGCACGGGACAGGGGGCGAGTGAGCAGTACTTC. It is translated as CASSFFSTGQGASEQYF.